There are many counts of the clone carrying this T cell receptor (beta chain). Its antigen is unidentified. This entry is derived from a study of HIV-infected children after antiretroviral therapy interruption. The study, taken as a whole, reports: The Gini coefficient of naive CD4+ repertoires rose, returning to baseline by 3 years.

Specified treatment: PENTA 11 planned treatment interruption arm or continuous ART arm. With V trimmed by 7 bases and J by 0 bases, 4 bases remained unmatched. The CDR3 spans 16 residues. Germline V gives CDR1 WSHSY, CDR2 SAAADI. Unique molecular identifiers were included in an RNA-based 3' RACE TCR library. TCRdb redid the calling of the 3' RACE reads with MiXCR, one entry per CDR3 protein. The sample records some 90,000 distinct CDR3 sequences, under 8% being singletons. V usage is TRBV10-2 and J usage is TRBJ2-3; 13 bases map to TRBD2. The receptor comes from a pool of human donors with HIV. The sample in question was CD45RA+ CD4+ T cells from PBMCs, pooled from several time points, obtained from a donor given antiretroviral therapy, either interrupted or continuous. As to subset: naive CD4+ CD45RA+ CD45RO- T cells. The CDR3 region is CASKGLAGPSTDTQYF. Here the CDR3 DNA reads TGCGCCAGCAAGGGACTAGCGGGACCGAGCACAGATACGCAGTATTTT.